One sample yielded the 11 T cell receptor beta chains listed below, sequenced in a study of regulatory T cells in long-lasting Graves disease. The authors built TCR beta libraries using iRepertoire HTBI primers and Arm-PCR of CDR3 regions. MiXCR, run by TCRdb on the multiplex PCR reads, gives a single entry per CDR3 protein. This table holds approximately 400,000 distinct CDR3 sequences, approximately 25% found once. The time point denotes: persistent/refractory GD, antithyroid drugs over 5 years with positive TRAb. With RNA extracted from PBMCs as input, the TCR library was made. Source: peripheral blood mononuclear cells (PBMCs), taken when the disease was refractory, from a patient treated with antithyroid drugs. Receptor source: a woman aged 35 to 49 with Graves disease.

This clonotype appeared a few times. The V gene is TRBV5-1, the J gene TRBJ1-6, with TRBD1 matching 7 bases. Germline loops: CDR1 SGHRS, CDR2 YFSETQ. CDR3 length: 17 amino acids. V shed 4 bases, J shed 0 bases, and the junction held 7 bases outside the gene matches. The CDR3 here is CASSSGTAFSYNSPLHF. The CDR3 DNA sequence: TGCGCCAGCAGCAGCGGGACAGCCTTCTCCTATAATTCACCCCTCCACTTT.

This chain connects TRBV11-2 to TRBJ1-3, with 8 bases identical to TRBD1. This CDR3 has 16 residues. With 1 base clipped from V and 4 bases from J, the junction kept 6 bases outside the gene matches. Germline CDR1 reads SGHAT; CDR2 reads FQNNGV. This chain's CDR3 is CASSLGPAGGGNTIYF. The CDR3, as DNA: TGTGCCAGCAGCTTAGGCCCGGCAGGGGGCGGAAACACCATATATTTT.

This clonotype occurred a few times. The rearrangement joins TRBV20-1 to TRBJ1-5, with 8 bases matching TRBD1. The V and J ends lost 5 bases and 6 bases, in that order; junction bases with no gene match: 6. Per the germline V gene, CDR1 is DFQATT and CDR2 is SNEGSKA (reference sequence). The length of the CDR3 is 13 residues. CDR3 coding DNA: TGCAGTGCTTGGTCAGGGGGCTCTCAGCCCCAGCATTTT. Its protein product is CSAWSGGSQPQHF.

The gene calls are TRBV5-1 and TRBJ1-6; 7 bases agree with TRBD1. Germline V CDR1 and CDR2: SGHRS, YFSETQ. The CDR3 has 15 amino acids. V lost 4 bases to trimming and J lost 9 bases; unmatched junction nucleotides: 10. The CDR3 bases are TGCGCCAGCAGCGCAGGACAGGCCATGGGTTCACCCCTCCACTTT. It is translated as CASSAGQAMGSPLHF.

The J gene is TRBJ1-5, the V gene TRBV20-1; D may be TRBD1 (6 bases). The CDR3 contains 13 residues. Trimming pared 6 bases from V and 5 bases from J, leaving 14 bases between. Germline assignment: CDR1 DFQATT and CDR2 SNEGSKA (reference sequence). CDR3 region: CSARGHLDQPQHF. CDR3 bases: TGCAGTGCCAGGGGACATCTCGATCAGCCCCAGCATTTT.

J is TRBJ2-7 and V is TRBV9; tentative D call: TRBD2 (5 bases). Germline assignment: CDR1 SGDLS and CDR2 YYNGEE. V gave up 2 bases and J gave up 6 bases, with 12 bases separating them. This CDR3 has 13 amino acids. The CDR3 sequence: CASSVDGVREQYF. The CDR3 region has the DNA TGTGCCAGCAGCGTCGACGGGGTCCGCGAGCAGTACTTC. The full variable domain, rest sourced from reference TRBV9 and TRBJ2-7, is DSGVTQTPKHLITATGQRVTLRCSPRSGDLSVYWYQQSLDQGLQFLIQYYNGEERAKGNILERFSAQQFPDLHSELNLSSLELGDSALYFCASSVDGVREQYFGPGTRLTVT.

The chain uses TRBV19 and TRBJ2-5, with D possibly TRBD1 on 6 matching bases. Matching the DNA end better, TRBJ2-1 makes the J call doubtful. There are 15 residues in the CDR3. Per germline, CDR1 LNHDA and CDR2 SQIVND (reference sequence). The CDR3 coding sequence is TGTGCCAGTAGTGTGGACAGAGCAGCTCGAAGGGAGCAGTTCTTC. This gives the protein CASSVDRAARREQFF.

The rearrangement joins TRBV5-1 to TRBJ1-1; D is possibly TRBD1 (5 bases). CDR3 length: 14 residues. V lost 1 base to trimming and J lost 1 base, with 8 bases between them. Germline-derived CDR1 and CDR2 are SGHRS and YFSETQ. The CDR3 sequence: CASSLQTGNTEAFF. The CDR3 DNA follows: TGCGCCAGCAGCTTGCAAACAGGGAACACTGAAGCTTTCTTT.

The chain is built from TRBV27 and TRBJ2-7; D is ambiguous. The V end lost 6 bases, the J end lost 6 bases, and 12 bases lay between the germline ends. Germline CDR1 is MNHEY and CDR2 is SMNVEV (reference sequence). The CDR3 has 12 residues. The CDR3 DNA reads as TGTGCCAGCAGCGATACCGTGGGCGAGCAGTACTTC. Translation: CASSDTVGEQYF.

V and J are TRBV10-3 and TRBJ2-7; 11 bases map to TRBD1. Trimming removed 2 bases from V and 5 bases from J; junction bases left unmatched: 8. CDR3 length equals 16 residues. Germline CDR1 is ENHRY and CDR2 is SYGVKD. Written as DNA, the CDR3 is TGTGCCATCAGTGAGCAGGGACAGGGGGTAAGCAACGAGCAGTACTTC. It encodes CAISEQGQGVSNEQYF.

CDR3 sequence reads: CASSYKGGTEAFF. Written as DNA, the CDR3 is TGTGCCAGCAGTTACAAGGGAGGCACTGAAGCTTTCTTT. This chain links TRBV6-2 or TRBV6-3 with TRBJ1-1, with D hard to call. With 2 bases removed from V and 4 bases from J, the gap between germline ends came to 8 bases. The CDR3 is 13 amino acids. Germline values: CDR1 MNHEY, CDR2 SVGEGT.